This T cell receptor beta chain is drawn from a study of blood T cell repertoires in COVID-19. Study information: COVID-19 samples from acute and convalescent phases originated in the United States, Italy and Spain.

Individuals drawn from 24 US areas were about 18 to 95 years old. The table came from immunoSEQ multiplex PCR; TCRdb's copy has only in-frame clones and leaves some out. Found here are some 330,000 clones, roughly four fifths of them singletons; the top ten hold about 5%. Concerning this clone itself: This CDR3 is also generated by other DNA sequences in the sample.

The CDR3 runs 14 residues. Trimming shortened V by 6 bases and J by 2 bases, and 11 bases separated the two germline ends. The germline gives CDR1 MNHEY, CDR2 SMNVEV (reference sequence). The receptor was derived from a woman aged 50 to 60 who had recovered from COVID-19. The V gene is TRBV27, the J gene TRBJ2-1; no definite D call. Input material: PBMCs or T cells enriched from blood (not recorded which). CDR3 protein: CASSLRGAYNEQFF. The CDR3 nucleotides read TGTGCCAGCAGCCTCCGAGGTGCCTACAATGAGCAGTTCTTC.